These T cell receptor beta chains were read from a single sample in a study of blood T cell repertoires in COVID-19. TCRdb's copy holds only in-frame clones and misses some; the assay was immunoSEQ multiplex PCR. Of approximately 100,000 clones listed, about 87% are singletons. The specimen was peripheral blood. The receptor source for this set is a human donor in a cohort sampled during active COVID-19. The CDR3 runs from the conserved cysteine through the conserved F or W. D genes are given only for firm matches. Clone size is stated in some rows and not others, as once, few, many or a class when expanded.

CDR3 | DNA | D | size | V | length | J
CASTFRRGGTSTDTQYF | TGTGCCAGCACTTTTCGGCGGGGGGGAACTAGCACAGATACGCAGTATTTT | TRBD2 | . | TRBV3-1/TRBV3-2 | 17 | TRBJ2-3
CASSPRLADSTDTQYF | TGTGCTAGCAGCCCACGTCTAGCGGATAGCACAGATACGCAGTATTTT | TRBD2 | once | TRBV7-7 | 16 | TRBJ2-3
CASGLGRREQFF | TGTGCTAGTGGTTTGGGCCGCCGGGAGCAGTTCTTC | . | few | TRBV12-5 | 12 | TRBJ2-1
CASSSQSGKSNYGYTF | TGTGCCAGCAGCTCCCAGTCCGGGAAGTCTAACTATGGCTACACCTTC | . | . | TRBV7-9 | 16 | TRBJ1-2
CASSDERGLPDTQYF | TGTGCCAGCAGTGACGAGCGGGGACTACCAGATACGCAGTATTTT | TRBD2 | . | TRBV6-4 | 15 | TRBJ2-3
CAISDMWEGTDTQYF | TGTGCCATCAGTGATATGTGGGAGGGCACAGATACGCAGTATTTT | . | . | TRBV10-3 | 15 | TRBJ2-3
CASSSWRGGGANVLTF | TGTGCCAGCAGCTCTTGGAGGGGCGGTGGGGCCAACGTCCTGACTTTC | . | . | TRBV7-9 | 16 | TRBJ2-6
CASSLAFGGAIGEQFF | TGTGCCAGCAGCTTGGCCTTTGGGGGGGCCATAGGGGAGCAGTTCTTC | . | . | TRBV5-5 | 16 | TRBJ2-1
CASSPSGKGNYEQYF | TGTGCCAGCAGCCCCTCTGGAAAGGGGAACTACGAGCAGTACTTC | . | . | TRBV7-6 | 15 | TRBJ2-7
CASSLETANTGELFF | TGTGCCAGCAGCTTGGAAACAGCGAACACCGGGGAGCTGTTTTTT | . | . | TRBV5-4 | 15 | TRBJ2-2
CASRRDRDDYTF | TGCGCCAGCAGGCGGGACAGGGATGACTACACCTTC | TRBD1 | once | TRBV5-1 | 12 | TRBJ1-2
CASSHSTGHASNQPQHF | TGTGCCAGCAGCCACTCAACGGGACACGCAAGCAATCAGCCCCAGCATTTT | . | . | TRBV3-1/TRBV3-2 | 17 | TRBJ1-5
CASSLRPPPGQAALSWDNEQFF | TGTGCCAGCAGCTTAAGACCCCCCCCGGGACAGGCGGCCCTTAGTTGGGATAATGAGCAGTTCTTC | TRBD1 | . | TRBV7-3 | 22 | TRBJ2-1
CASTNTGTGVYGYTF | TGTGCCAGCACCAACACCGGGACAGGGGTCTATGGCTACACCTTC | TRBD1 | once | TRBV7-2 | 15 | TRBJ1-2
CASSRGQGGGNIQYF | TGCGCCAGCAGCCGCGGACAGGGTGGTGGAAACATTCAGTACTTC | TRBD1 | . | TRBV5-1 | 15 | TRBJ2-4
CASSPDRFTDTQYF | TGTGCCAGCAGCCCGGACAGGTTCACAGATACGCAGTATTTT | TRBD1 | . | TRBV7-2 | 14 | TRBJ2-3
CASSDPARGSGNTIYF | TGTGCCAGCAGTGACCCCGCGAGAGGCTCTGGAAACACCATATATTTT | . | . | TRBV25-1 | 16 | TRBJ1-3
CASSLRGLDTGELFF | TGTGCCAGCAGCTTAAGGGGGCTCGACACCGGGGAGCTGTTTTTT | . | . | TRBV7-3 | 15 | TRBJ2-2
CASSQVRQGNEKLFF | TGTGCCAGCAGCCAAGTGAGACAGGGTAATGAAAAACTGTTTTTT | TRBD1 | . | TRBV3-1/TRBV3-2 | 15 | TRBJ1-4